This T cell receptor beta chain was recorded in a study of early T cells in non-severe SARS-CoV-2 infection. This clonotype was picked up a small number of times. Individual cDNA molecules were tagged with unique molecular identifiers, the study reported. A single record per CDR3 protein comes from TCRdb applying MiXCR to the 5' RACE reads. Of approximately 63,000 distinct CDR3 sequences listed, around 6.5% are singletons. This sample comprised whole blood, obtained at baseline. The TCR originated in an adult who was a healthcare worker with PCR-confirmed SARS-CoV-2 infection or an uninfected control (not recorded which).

DNA of the CDR3: TGTGCCAGCAGCCAGGTGCGGACAGGGGGCGGCGGGGAGCTGTTTTTT. It encodes CASSQVRTGGGGELFF. The chain has TRBV3-1 and TRBJ2-2, with TRBD1 matching over 11 bases. The V and J ends lost 3 bases and 7 bases, in that order; junction bases with no gene match: 7. Looked up from germline, CDR1 is LGHDT and CDR2 is YNNKEL (reference sequence). The CDR3 totals 16 residues.